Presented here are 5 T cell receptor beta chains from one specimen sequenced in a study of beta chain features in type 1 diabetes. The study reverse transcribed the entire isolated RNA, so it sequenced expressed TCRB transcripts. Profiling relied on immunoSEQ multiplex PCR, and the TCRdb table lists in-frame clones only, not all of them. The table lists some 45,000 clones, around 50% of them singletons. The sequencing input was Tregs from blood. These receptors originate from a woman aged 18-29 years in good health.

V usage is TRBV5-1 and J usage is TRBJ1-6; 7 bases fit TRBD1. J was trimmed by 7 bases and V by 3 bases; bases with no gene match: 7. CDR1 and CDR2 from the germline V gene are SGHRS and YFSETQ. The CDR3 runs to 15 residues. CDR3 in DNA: TGCGCCAGCAGCTCAGGGGGTGTTAGCAATTCACCCCTCCACTTT. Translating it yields CASSSGGVSNSPLHF.

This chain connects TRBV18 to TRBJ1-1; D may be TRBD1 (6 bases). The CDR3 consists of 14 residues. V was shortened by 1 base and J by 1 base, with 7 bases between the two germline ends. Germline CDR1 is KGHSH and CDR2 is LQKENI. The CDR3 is CASSPRTENTEAFF. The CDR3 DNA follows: TGTGCCAGCTCACCACGGACAGAGAACACTGAAGCTTTCTTT.

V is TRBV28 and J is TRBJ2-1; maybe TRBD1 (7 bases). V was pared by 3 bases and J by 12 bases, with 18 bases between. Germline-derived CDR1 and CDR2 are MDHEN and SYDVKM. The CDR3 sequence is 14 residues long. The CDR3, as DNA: TGTGCCAGCAGTTTCGAGACAGGGAGGTCTGGGCAGTTCTTC. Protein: CASSFETGRSGQFF.

CDR3 in DNA: TGTGCCAGCAGCGCGACTAGCGGGAGCATCTATGAGCAGTTCTTC. It specifies CASSATSGSIYEQFF. The chain couples TRBV7-3 to TRBJ2-1; TRBD2 matches at 12 bases. The germline CDR1 and CDR2 sequences are SGHTA and FQGTGA. The length of the CDR3 is 15 residues. The V and J ends lost 5 bases and 8 bases, in that order; junction bases with no gene match: 7. Full variable domain (missing parts from reference TRBV7-3 and TRBJ2-1): GAGVSQTPSNKVTEKGKYVELRCDPISGHTALYWYRQSLGQGPEFLIYFQGTGAADDSGLPNDRFFAVRPEGSVSTLKIQRTERGDSAVYLCASSATSGSIYEQFFGPGTRLTVL.

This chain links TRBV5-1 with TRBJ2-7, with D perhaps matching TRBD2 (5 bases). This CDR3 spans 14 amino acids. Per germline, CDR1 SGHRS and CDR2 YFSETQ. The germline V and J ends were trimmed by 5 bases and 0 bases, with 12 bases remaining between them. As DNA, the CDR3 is TGCGCCAGCAGAGATGGAGGAAGCTCCTACGAGCAGTACTTC. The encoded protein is CASRDGGSSYEQYF.